The entry that follows covers one T cell receptor (beta chain) sequence. Data came from immunoSEQ multiplex PCR; TCRdb stores just in-frame clones and leaves some out. The data show about 120,000 clones, more than 80% seen once. The sample comes from a study of blood T cell repertoires in COVID-19. The clonotype comes from a woman aged 55-75 years with COVID-19, enrolled during active disease. Material for sequencing was peripheral blood.

The CDR3 region is CASSQDFGRGLDGYTF. The CDR3 region has the DNA TGCGCCAGCAGCCAAGACTTCGGCAGGGGGCTGGATGGCTACACCTTC. The V gene is TRBV4-3, the J gene TRBJ1-2; 8 positions agree with TRBD1. The CDR3 loop spans 16 amino acids. The V gene's germline CDR1 is LGHNA and CDR2 YSLEER. The trim removed 0 bases at V and 6 bases at J, leaving 9 bases unmatched.